This T cell receptor (beta chain) was found in a study of naive and memory T cell subsets. Study results and limitations: Naive and memory repertoire findings lacked a ground truth for validation. TCR abundance followed a power law differing between naive and memory subsets. Naive repertoires, especially CD8, held a few larger clonotypes, possibly memory cells re-expressing CD45RA.

Two oligonucleotides, mixed equimolar, formed the beta constant-region primer covering TRBC1 and TRBC2. The ligated cDNA underwent four PCR rounds using SP2 and nested alpha and beta constant-region primers. TCRdb reprocessed the UMI-ligation and nested PCR reads via MiXCR and lists one record per CDR3 protein. Of about 150,000 distinct CDR3 sequences listed, about 23% were seen once; the top ten hold approximately 0.1%. With respect to this clonotype: Its antigen is still unknown.

The CDR3 is 18 residues long. CDR1 is MDHEN and CDR2 is SYDVKM in the germline V gene. Germline trimming cut 11 bases from V and 2 bases from J; bases unmatched to any gene: 16. This TCR came from a human donor in good health. The chain links TRBV28 to TRBJ1-5, with 12 positions matching TRBD1. The sequenced material came from naive CD4+ T cells from blood. Here the CDR3 DNA reads TGTGCCGTCCAAGAACCGGGACAGGGGGCTCTTGGCAATCAGCCCCAGCATTTT. Encoded protein: CAVQEPGQGALGNQPQHF.